Below are 14 T cell receptor beta chains sequenced from a single sample in a study of low-dose radiotherapy and immunotherapy resistance in tumors. Alpha- and beta-chain coverage of first-strand cDNA came from TRAV- and TRBV-specific primers. A roughly 20-cycle PCR with a constant-region primer and V-primer adapter amplified TCRs. TCRdb reanalysed the reads using MiXCR and keeps one entry per CDR3 protein. Of around 13,000 distinct CDR3 sequences in the sample, roughly 70% were seen once. All receptors come from a human donor with advanced metastatic prostate, ovarian, gallbladder or colorectal cancer (not recorded which). This table probably holds off-target reads from a library built for another chain.

The chain employs TRBV19 and TRBJ1-4; unclear D gene. V shed 10 bases and J shed 0 bases, with 12 bases lying between them. CDR1 LNHDA and CDR2 SQIVND come from the germline V gene (reference sequence). The CDR3 loop spans 14 amino acids. CDR3 amino acids: CATSDGSTNEKLFF. The CDR3 DNA sequence: TGTGCCACCTCAGACGGATCAACTAATGAAAAACTGTTTTTT.

The chain employs TRBV11-2 and TRBJ1-2; 9 bases fit TRBD1. Germline-derived CDR1 and CDR2 are SGHAT and FQNNGV. This CDR3 has 14 amino acids. The ends lost 5 bases at V and 2 bases at J; junction bases unmatched: 3. The CDR3 protein is CASSRDRVNYGYTF. DNA of the CDR3: TGTGCCAGCAGCCGGGACAGGGTAAACTATGGCTACACCTTC.

The J gene is TRBJ1-4, the V gene TRBV18; 8 bases are a match to TRBD1. The CDR3 is made up of 16 amino acids. The germline V gene encodes CDR1 KGHSH and CDR2 LQKENI. V shed 3 bases and J 7 bases; nucleotides not matched to a gene: 10. Here the CDR3 reads CASSPGYRTGIEKLFF. In nucleotides, the CDR3 is TGTGCCAGCTCACCCGGCTATAGGACAGGGATTGAAAAACTGTTTTTT.

V usage is TRBV5-1 and J usage is TRBJ1-5; D unclear. Trimming cost V 0 bases and J 9 bases, with 10 bases left between them. The length of the CDR3 is 13 residues. Germline V CDR1 and CDR2: SGHRS, YFSETQ. CDR3 sequence reads: CASSLDLSWPQHF. CDR3 coding DNA: TGCGCCAGCAGCTTGGACCTCTCTTGGCCCCAGCATTTT.

The V gene is TRBV12-3 or TRBV12-4, the J gene TRBJ1-5; D might be TRBD1 (5 bases). The ends were cut back, 2 bases at V and 3 bases at J, with 11 bases in the middle. The CDR3 spans 15 residues. The chain's CDR3 is CASSLIRDDNQPQHF. The CDR3 DNA is TGTGCCAGCAGTTTAATACGGGACGACAATCAGCCCCAGCATTTT.

This chain uses TRBV6-2 or TRBV6-3 with TRBJ2-5, with TRBD1 identical over 11 bases. CDR3 length: 18 amino acids. Germline-derived CDR1 and CDR2 are MNHEY and SVGEGT. Trimming at V came to 4 bases and at J to 5 bases, leaving 15 bases not matched to a gene. In DNA, the CDR3 is TGTGCCAGCAGTTCCCCCAGGGACAGGGGGAGATCGAGGGAGACCCAGTACTTC. It is translated as CASSSPRDRGRSRETQYF.

This clonotype was seen a handful of times. The genes are TRBV7-9 and TRBJ1-2; TRBD1 aligns across 8 bases. The CDR3 runs to 16 residues. Germline CDR1 is SEHNR and CDR2 is FQNEAQ (reference sequence). V lost 5 bases to trimming and J lost 6 bases; unmatched junction nucleotides: 14. In DNA, the CDR3 is TGTGCCAGCAGCCTCCGGGACAGGATCCAATTGGATGGCTACACCTTC. This encodes CASSLRDRIQLDGYTF. Complete variable domain (other parts from reference TRBV7-9 and TRBJ1-2): DTGVSQNPRHKITKRGQNVTFRCDPISEHNRLYWYRQTLGQGPEFLTYFQNEAQLEKSRLLSDRFSAERPKGSFSTLEIQRTEQGDSAMYLCASSLRDRIQLDGYTFGSGTRLTVV.

This sequence joins TRBV4-1 and TRBJ1-1; tentatively, D is TRBD1 (6 bases). Trimming stripped 4 bases from V and 7 bases from J, with 13 bases between. Germline CDR1 MGHRA, CDR2 YSYEKL. The CDR3 covers 13 residues. The DNA for the CDR3 is TGCGCCAGCAGCCTTACAGGGTTAAGTGAAGCTTTCTTT. Protein sequence: CASSLTGLSEAFF.

J is TRBJ2-3 and V is TRBV11-2, with TRBD2 identical over 8 bases. The V gene's germline CDR1 is SGHAT and CDR2 FQNNGV. The CDR3 runs to 17 residues. After removal of 4 bases from V and 0 bases from J, the junction contained 9 bases not matched to a gene. CDR3 residues: CASSSRTSRTSTDTQYF. CDR3 nucleotide sequence: TGTGCCAGCAGCTCCCGGACTAGCCGTACTAGCACAGATACGCAGTATTTT.

The V and J genes are TRBV29-1 and TRBJ2-7; D gene unclear. The CDR3 is made up of 10 amino acids. V dropped 4 bases and J dropped 5 bases, with 6 bases sitting between them. The V gene's germline CDR1 is SQVTM and CDR2 ANQGSEA. CDR3 in amino acids: CSVGVDEQYF. The CDR3 nucleotides are TGCAGCGTTGGAGTTGACGAGCAGTACTTC.

This chain joins TRBV6-1 and TRBJ2-7; 8 nucleotides agree with TRBD1. V shed 5 bases, J shed 2 bases, and the junction held 5 bases outside the gene matches. The germline V gene has CDR1 MNHNS and CDR2 SASEGT. The CDR3 loop spans 14 amino acids. The CDR3 region has the DNA TGTGCCAGCAGTCAACAGGGGGGAGCCTACGAGCAGTACTTC. This encodes CASSQQGGAYEQYF.

The rearrangement uses TRBV14 and TRBJ1-2; 9 bases are a match to TRBD1. This CDR3 has 13 amino acids. J lost 7 bases, V lost 5 bases, and 5 bases had no gene match. Per germline, CDR1 SGHDN and CDR2 FVKESK. The CDR3 spells CASSYGTGTGYTF. The DNA for the CDR3 is TGTGCCAGCAGCTACGGGACAGGGACTGGCTACACCTTC.

The gene calls are TRBV5-1 and TRBJ2-7; tentatively, D is TRBD2 (6 bases). Germline CDR1 is SGHRS and CDR2 is YFSETQ. The germline V and J ends were trimmed by 4 bases and 6 bases, with 11 bases remaining between them. The CDR3 consists of 12 residues. The DNA for the CDR3 is TGCGCCAGCAGCCCGGGGGACGGCGAGCAGTACTTC. The encoded protein is CASSPGDGEQYF.

This chain connects TRBV18 to TRBJ2-7; no reliable D call. Germline V gene sequence: CDR1 KGHSH, CDR2 LQKENI. The CDR3 sequence is 11 residues long. Trimming took off 5 bases at V and 5 bases at J, with 7 bases between the two ends. CDR3: CASSSRDEQYF. The CDR3, as DNA: TGTGCCAGCTCATCTAGGGACGAGCAGTACTTC.